This TCR beta chain derives from a study of T cell responses to AZD1222 COVID-19 vaccine. This clone was counted a single time. Its antigen is not known. Assay used: immunoSEQ multiplex PCR; TCRdb lists only in-frame clones, some missing. Of about 150,000 clones in the sample, 85% to 90% are singletons; the top ten hold about 6.9%. Findings and caveats of the study: Recipients of two AZD1222 doses showed rising Spike-specific TCR breadth and depth. Spike regions recognized by vaccine-associated CD4 TCRs spanned the protein, led by 160-218 and 743-854. Sampling that yielded the repertoires occurred only after the peak T cell response.

Trimming took off 0 bases at V and 7 bases at J, with 12 bases between the two ends. The germline CDR1 and CDR2 sequences are MNHNS and SASEGT. This CDR3 region has 15 residues. This chain links TRBV6-1 with TRBJ2-2; unclear D gene. This clonotype originated in an adult in good health. The input for sequencing was peripheral blood, taken on day 0 of AZD1222 vaccination. The CDR3 sequence is CASSEADSLGGELFF. The CDR3 coding sequence is TGTGCCAGCAGTGAAGCAGACTCCCTCGGCGGGGAGCTGTTTTTT.